These 25 T cell receptor beta chains came from one sample sequenced in a study of blood T cell repertoires in COVID-19. Only in-frame clones appear in the TCRdb table, and some are missing; sequencing was by immunoSEQ multiplex PCR. In the table there are 200,000 to 250,000 clones, 84% of which are singletons. The sequenced sample was PBMCs or T cells enriched from blood (not recorded which). The receptors here all came from a man in his sixties who had recovered from COVID-19.

This chain uses TRBV5-1 with TRBJ2-7, with a possible D match to TRBD2 (6 bases). Germline V gives CDR1 SGHRS, CDR2 YFSETQ. The CDR3 extends over 15 amino acids. Between the trimmed V and J ends, which lost 4 bases and 6 bases, there was a span of 20 bases. CDR3 DNA sequence: TGCGCCAGCAGCGCGGAGGGAGCACGGGCCGCCGAGCAGTACTTC. This codes for CASSAEGARAAEQYF.

The chain couples TRBV11-3 to TRBJ1-1; D possibly corresponds to TRBD1 (5 bases). V lost 1 base and J lost 1, with 10 bases in between. Germline V gene lookup returns CDR1 SGHNT and CDR2 YENEEA. The CDR3 spans 15 residues. CDR3 sequence: CASSLGGQRNTEAFF. The CDR3 DNA follows: TGTGCCAGCAGCTTAGGAGGACAAAGGAACACTGAAGCTTTCTTT.

The chain combines TRBV5-4 with TRBJ2-2; D gene uncertain. The CDR3 length is 15 residues. The germline gives CDR1 SGHNT, CDR2 YYREEE (reference sequence). With 0 bases removed from V and 5 bases from J, the gap between germline ends came to 11 bases. The CDR3 sequence: CASSLGGRGTGELFF. The CDR3 DNA follows: TGTGCCAGCAGCTTGGGCGGTCGTGGAACCGGGGAGCTGTTTTTT.

This clone was recorded once. This chain connects TRBV7-2 to TRBJ2-7; D ambiguous. CDR1 is SGHTA and CDR2 is FQGNSA in the germline V gene. The CDR3 contains 15 residues. The germline V and J ends were trimmed by 4 bases and 0 bases, with 13 bases remaining between them. This CDR3 is CASSSGYSNSYEQYF. CDR3 in DNA: TGTGCCAGCAGCTCCGGTTACTCAAACTCCTACGAGCAGTACTTC. Drawing the rest from reference TRBV7-2 and TRBJ2-7, the complete variable domain is GAGVSQSPSNKVTEKGKDVELRCDPISGHTALYWYRQSLGQGLEFLIYFQGNSAPDKSGLPSDRFSAERTGGSVSTLTIQRTQQEDSAVYLCASSSGYSNSYEQYFGPGTRLTVT.

In the case of this clone: Other nucleotide sequences from this sample produce the same CDR3. The V and J genes are TRBV24-1 and TRBJ2-3, with D hard to call. Trimming shortened V by 4 bases and J by 4 bases, and 8 bases separated the two germline ends. CDR3 size: 13 residues. Germline V gives CDR1 KGHDR, CDR2 SFDVKD. CDR3 sequence reads: CATSEKRSDTQYF. The CDR3, as DNA: TGTGCCACCAGTGAAAAGAGGTCAGATACGCAGTATTTT.

The chain is built from TRBV19 and TRBJ1-3; possible D gene TRBD1, 5 bases. The V gene's germline CDR1 is LNHDA and CDR2 SQIVND (reference sequence). The CDR3 extends over 14 amino acids. Trimming pared 8 bases from V and 3 bases from J, leaving 14 bases between. The CDR3 DNA reads as TGTGCCAGTCAAGATAGGGGTATTGGAAACACCATATATTTT. Translation gives CASQDRGIGNTIYF.

V usage is TRBV7-9 and J usage is TRBJ1-3; 7 nucleotides match TRBD1. Germline assignment: CDR1 SEHNR and CDR2 FQNEAQ (reference sequence). After removal of 5 bases from V and 0 bases from J, the junction contained 7 bases not matched to a gene. This CDR3 is built from 16 residues. The CDR3 nucleotides are TGTGCCAGCAGCATACGGACAGGCAGCTCTGGAAACACCATATATTTT. Residues: CASSIRTGSSGNTIYF.

This clone has just a few counts. This chain connects TRBV7-8 to TRBJ1-2, with D tentatively TRBD1 (6 bases). Germline-derived CDR1 and CDR2 are SGHVS and FQNEAQ. CDR3 length: 17 amino acids. V was cut by 7 bases and J by 8 bases, with 29 bases left in between. This CDR3 reads CASTQDLYRDWTSGYTF. The CDR3 bases are TGTGCCAGCACCCAGGATCTGTACAGGGATTGGACATCCGGCTACACCTTC. The variable domain in full, with the rest retrieved from reference TRBV7-8 and TRBJ1-2, is GAGVSQSPRYKVAKRGQDVALRCDPISGHVSLFWYQQALGQGPEFLTYFQNEAQLDKSGLPSDRFFAERPEGSVSTLKIQRTQQEDSAVYLCASTQDLYRDWTSGYTFGSGTRLTVV.

This chain connects TRBV12-3 or TRBV12-4 to TRBJ1-2; D possibly corresponds to TRBD1 (6 bases). Trimming shortened V by 1 base and J by 7 bases, and 10 bases separated the two germline ends. This CDR3 is 13 amino acids long. This CDR3 is CASSLGGQAGYTF. DNA of the CDR3: TGTGCCAGCAGTTTAGGGGGACAAGCTGGCTACACCTTC.

The chain uses TRBV11-2 and TRBJ2-7; TRBD2 matches 11 bases. This CDR3 has 18 amino acids. Germline loops: CDR1 SGHAT, CDR2 FQNNGV. The V segment lost 2 bases and the J segment 7 bases; nucleotides outside the gene matches: 16. This CDR3 is CASSLRASGGSAFGEQYF. CDR3 DNA: TGTGCCAGCAGCTTACGAGCTAGCGGGGGGTCGGCCTTCGGAGAGCAGTACTTC.

The J gene is TRBJ1-1, the V gene TRBV4-3; D gene uncertain. The CDR3 sequence is 15 residues long. Germline CDR1 is LGHNA and CDR2 is YSLEER. With 1 base removed from V and 1 base from J, the gap between germline ends came to 10 bases. CDR3 sequence: CASSQVPEGNTEAFF. DNA of the CDR3: TGCGCCAGCAGCCAAGTCCCCGAGGGGAACACTGAAGCTTTCTTT.

The chain combines TRBV5-1 with TRBJ1-3; perhaps TRBD1 as D (5 bases). This CDR3 has 15 amino acids. Trimming removed 4 bases from V and 0 bases from J, with 11 bases in between. Germline CDR1 and CDR2: SGHRS and YFSETQ. The CDR3 spells CASSPDSRSGNTIYF. CDR3 nucleotide sequence: TGCGCCAGCAGCCCTGACAGCCGCTCTGGAAACACCATATATTTT.

This chain joins TRBV19 and TRBJ1-5; D uncertain. The germline V gene has CDR1 LNHDA and CDR2 SQIVND (reference sequence). Trimming left V 7 bases short and J 1 base short, with 17 bases between. CDR3 size: 16 residues. As DNA, the CDR3 is TGTGCCAGTACCCCTTCGAGGGCAGCGAGCAATCAGCCCCAGCATTTT. This codes for CASTPSRAASNQPQHF. Supplemented by reference TRBV19 and TRBJ1-5, the full variable domain reads DGGITQSPKYLFRKEGQNVTLSCEQNLNHDAMYWYRQDPGQGLRLIYYSQIVNDFQKGDIAEGYSVSREKKESFPLTVTSAQKNPTAFYLCASTPSRAASNQPQHFGDGTRLSIL.

The CDR3 reads CASSVVATNTGELFF. Here the CDR3 DNA reads TGTGCCAGCAGCGTAGTAGCTACTAACACCGGGGAGCTGTTTTTT. V and J are TRBV9 and TRBJ2-2, with unresolved D. Germline loops: CDR1 SGDLS, CDR2 YYNGEE. V lost 0 bases, J lost 2 bases, and 8 bases lay in between. The CDR3 is 15 amino acids.

CDR3 sequence (DNA): TGTGCCAGCAGCTTGGAACTAGCCCTCACCGGGGAGCTGTTTTTT. This sequence encodes CASSLELALTGELFF. V usage is TRBV11-3 and J usage is TRBJ2-2; perhaps TRBD2 as D (6 bases). Looked up from germline, CDR1 is SGHNT and CDR2 is YENEEA. Trimming shortened V by 3 bases and J by 4 bases, and 12 bases separated the two germline ends. This CDR3 is 15 amino acids long.

The chain couples TRBV18 to TRBJ1-2, with 9 bases aligning to TRBD1. J lost 1 base, V lost 2 bases, and 5 bases had no gene match. Looked up from germline, CDR1 is KGHSH and CDR2 is LQKENI. The CDR3 is 16 residues long. The CDR3, as DNA: TGTGCCAGCTCACCAGTCGGGACAGGGATTAACTATGGCTACACCTTC. Translation: CASSPVGTGINYGYTF.

This chain joins TRBV29-1 and TRBJ2-5, with D perhaps TRBD1 (6 bases). CDR3 length: 14 amino acids. CDR1 SQVTM and CDR2 ANQGSEA come from the germline V gene. V lost 7 bases and J lost 5, with 20 bases in between. CDR3 nucleotides: TGCAGCGCTCTTCGGACAGCTATGGGGGAGACCCAGTACTTC. Amino acid sequence: CSALRTAMGETQYF.

This clone has a single count. This chain uses TRBV5-1 with TRBJ2-5; 8 bases line up with TRBD1. Trimming removed 1 base from V and 5 bases from J; junction bases left unmatched: 4. CDR3 size: 14 residues. Germline V CDR1 and CDR2: SGHRS, YFSETQ. CDR3 loop: CASSLIQGDETQYF. The CDR3 coding sequence is TGCGCCAGCAGCTTGATACAGGGGGATGAGACCCAGTACTTC.

This clone was seen once. The chain couples TRBV7-6 to TRBJ2-1, with D possibly being TRBD2 (6 bases). Per the germline V gene, CDR1 is SGHVS and CDR2 is FNYEAQ. Trimming cost V 2 bases and J 0 bases, with 8 bases left between them. This CDR3 contains 15 residues. CDR3 sequence reads: CASSLLSGSYNEQFF. The DNA for the CDR3 is TGTGCCAGCAGCTTACTTAGCGGCTCCTACAATGAGCAGTTCTTC.

This clone has just one count. V and J are TRBV5-1 and TRBJ1-5; D perhaps matches TRBD1 (5 bases). V was cut by 4 bases and J by 10 bases, with 18 bases left in between. Germline V lookup: CDR1 SGHRS, CDR2 YFSETQ. This CDR3 has 14 amino acids. The CDR3 DNA reads as TGCGCCAGCAGCCTCCACACAGGAGATGGTCCCCAGCATTTT. Translated: CASSLHTGDGPQHF.

The chain employs TRBV5-6 and TRBJ1-2, with 8 bases lining up with TRBD1. Trimming cost V 2 bases and J 14 bases; bases outside gene matches: 5. The CDR3 has 11 residues. Germline V lookup: CDR1 SGHDT, CDR2 YYEEEE. CDR3 in DNA: TGTGCCAGCAGCTTCCGGACAGGGAAGACCTTC. Amino acid sequence: CASSFRTGKTF.

The V call is TRBV14, the J call TRBJ1-6; D may be TRBD1 (5 bases). The CDR3 has 14 residues. Germline-derived CDR1 and CDR2 are SGHDN and FVKESK. The V gene lost 0 bases and the J gene lost 9 bases, with 9 bases spanning the gap. The CDR3 nucleotides are TGTGCCAGCAGCCAAGAAGGGGTGGGTTCACCCCTCCACTTT. Translated: CASSQEGVGSPLHF.

This chain connects TRBV11-3 to TRBJ1-2, with D perhaps TRBD1 (6 bases). The CDR3 length is 12 residues. Trimming shortened V by 4 bases and J by 7 bases, and 10 bases separated the two germline ends. In germline, CDR1 is SGHNT, CDR2 YENEEA. In DNA, the CDR3 is TGTGCCAGCAGCTCCCGGGACATTGGCTACACCTTC. Amino acids: CASSSRDIGYTF.

A few counts support this clone. CDR3 nucleotide sequence: TGCAGGGGCTCCACGGGGACTGAAGCTTTCTTT. Its protein is CRGSTGTEAFF. The chain couples TRBV20-1 to TRBJ1-1, with D unclear. The CDR3 contains 11 residues. CDR1 and CDR2 from the germline V gene are DFQATT and SNEGSKA (reference sequence).

This chain joins TRBV6-5 and TRBJ1-6, with TRBD1 identical over 7 bases. J was trimmed by 8 bases and V by 2 bases; bases with no gene match: 3. Germline assignment: CDR1 MNHEY and CDR2 SVGAGI. There are 14 residues in the CDR3. CDR3 sequence: CASSYRGLDSPLHF. The CDR3 nucleotides are TGTGCCAGCAGTTACAGGGGGCTTGATTCACCCCTCCACTTT.